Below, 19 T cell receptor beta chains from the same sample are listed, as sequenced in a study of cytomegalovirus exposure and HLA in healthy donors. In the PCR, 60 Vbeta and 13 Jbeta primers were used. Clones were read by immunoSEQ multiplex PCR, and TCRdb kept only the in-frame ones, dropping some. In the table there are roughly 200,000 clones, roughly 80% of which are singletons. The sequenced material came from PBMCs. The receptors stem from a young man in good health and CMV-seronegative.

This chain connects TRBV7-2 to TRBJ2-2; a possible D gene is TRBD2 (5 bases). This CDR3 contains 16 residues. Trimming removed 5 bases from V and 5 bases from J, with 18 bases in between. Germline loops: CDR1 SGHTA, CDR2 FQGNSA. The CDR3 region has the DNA TGTGCCAGCAGCCTACGACTGAGAGGGATGACCGGGGAGCTGTTTTTT. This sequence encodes CASSLRLRGMTGELFF. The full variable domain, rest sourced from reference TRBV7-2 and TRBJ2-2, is GAGVSQSPSNKVTEKGKDVELRCDPISGHTALYWYRQSLGQGLEFLIYFQGNSAPDKSGLPSDRFSAERTGGSVSTLTIQRTQQEDSAVYLCASSLRLRGMTGELFFGEGSRLTVL.

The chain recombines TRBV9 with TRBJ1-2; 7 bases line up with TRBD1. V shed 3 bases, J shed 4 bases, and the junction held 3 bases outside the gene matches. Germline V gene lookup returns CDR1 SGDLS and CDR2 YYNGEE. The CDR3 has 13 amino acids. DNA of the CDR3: TGTGCCAGCAGCGGGACAGGTCCCTATGGCTACACCTTC. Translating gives CASSGTGPYGYTF.

The CDR3 DNA follows: TGTGCCAGCAGCTCCCGACAGTCCTACGAGCAGTACTTC. Protein product: CASSSRQSYEQYF. This chain connects TRBV7-9 to TRBJ2-7; D perhaps matches TRBD1 (5 bases). CDR3 length equals 13 residues. Looked up from germline, CDR1 is SEHNR and CDR2 is FQNEAQ (reference sequence). V lost 4 bases to trimming and J lost 1 base, with 8 bases between them.

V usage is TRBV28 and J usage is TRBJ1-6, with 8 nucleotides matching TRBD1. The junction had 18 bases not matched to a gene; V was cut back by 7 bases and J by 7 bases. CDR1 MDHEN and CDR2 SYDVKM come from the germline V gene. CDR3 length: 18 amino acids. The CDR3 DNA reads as TGTGCCAGCACCCTGGTTATCGGCGGGACAGGAACGAATTCACCCCTCCACTTT. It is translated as CASTLVIGGTGTNSPLHF.

The CDR3 region has the DNA TGTGCCAGCAGCTTAGGTGCGGGAGATACGCAGTATTTT. It codes for CASSLGAGDTQYF. The chain employs TRBV7-8 and TRBJ2-3, with D maybe TRBD2 (5 bases). This CDR3 has 13 residues. The germline V and J ends were trimmed by 1 base and 5 bases, with 7 bases remaining between them. Germline lookup yields CDR1 SGHVS and CDR2 FQNEAQ.

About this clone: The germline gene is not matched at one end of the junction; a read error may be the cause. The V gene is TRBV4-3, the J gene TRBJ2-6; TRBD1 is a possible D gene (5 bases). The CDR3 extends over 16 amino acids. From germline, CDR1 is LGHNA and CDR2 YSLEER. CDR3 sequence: CASSQSASSGASVLTF. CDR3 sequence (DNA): TGCGCCAGCAGCCAATCGGCGTCCTCTGGGGCCAGCGTCCTGACTTTC.

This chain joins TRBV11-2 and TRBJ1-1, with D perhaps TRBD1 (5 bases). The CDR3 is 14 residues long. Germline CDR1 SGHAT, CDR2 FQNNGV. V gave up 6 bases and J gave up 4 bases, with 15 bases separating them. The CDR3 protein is CASRALGAATEAFF. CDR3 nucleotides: TGTGCCAGCAGAGCCTTAGGGGCTGCCACTGAAGCTTTCTTT.

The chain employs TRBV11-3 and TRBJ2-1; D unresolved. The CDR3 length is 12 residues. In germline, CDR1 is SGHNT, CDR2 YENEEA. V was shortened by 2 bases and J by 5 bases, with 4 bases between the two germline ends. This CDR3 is CASSLPDNEQFF. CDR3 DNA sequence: TGTGCCAGCAGCTTACCCGACAATGAGCAGTTCTTC.

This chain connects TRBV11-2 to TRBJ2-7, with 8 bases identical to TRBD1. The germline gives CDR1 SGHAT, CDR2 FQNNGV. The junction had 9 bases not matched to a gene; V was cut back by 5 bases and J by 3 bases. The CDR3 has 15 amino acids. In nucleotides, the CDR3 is TGTGCCAGCAGCCAATCCCTGGACAGGGACTACGAGCAGTACTTC. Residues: CASSQSLDRDYEQYF.

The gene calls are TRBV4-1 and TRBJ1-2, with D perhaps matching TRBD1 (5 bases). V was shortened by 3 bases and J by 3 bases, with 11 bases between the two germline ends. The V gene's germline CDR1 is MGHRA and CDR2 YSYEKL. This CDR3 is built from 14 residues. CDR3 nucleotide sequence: TGCGCCAGCAGCCAGGGGGGGGGTGACTATGGCTACACCTTC. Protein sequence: CASSQGGGDYGYTF.

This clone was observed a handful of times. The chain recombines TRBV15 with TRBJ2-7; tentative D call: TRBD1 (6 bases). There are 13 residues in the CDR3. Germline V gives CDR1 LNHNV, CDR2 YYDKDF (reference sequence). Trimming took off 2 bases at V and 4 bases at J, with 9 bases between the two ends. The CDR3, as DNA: TGTGCCACCAGCAGAAAACAGGGATACGAGCAGTACTTC. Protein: CATSRKQGYEQYF.

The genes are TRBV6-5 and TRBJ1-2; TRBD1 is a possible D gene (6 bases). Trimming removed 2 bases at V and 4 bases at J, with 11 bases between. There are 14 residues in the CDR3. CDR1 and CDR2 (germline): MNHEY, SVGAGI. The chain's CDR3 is CASSYGEGVYGYTF. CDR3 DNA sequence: TGTGCCAGCAGTTACGGGGAGGGGGTCTATGGCTACACCTTC.

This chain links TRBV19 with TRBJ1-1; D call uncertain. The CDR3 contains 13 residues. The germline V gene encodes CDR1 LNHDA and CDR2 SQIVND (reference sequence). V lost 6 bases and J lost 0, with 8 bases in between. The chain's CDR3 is CASSRFLNTEAFF. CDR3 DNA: TGTGCCAGTAGCAGATTTTTGAACACTGAAGCTTTCTTT.

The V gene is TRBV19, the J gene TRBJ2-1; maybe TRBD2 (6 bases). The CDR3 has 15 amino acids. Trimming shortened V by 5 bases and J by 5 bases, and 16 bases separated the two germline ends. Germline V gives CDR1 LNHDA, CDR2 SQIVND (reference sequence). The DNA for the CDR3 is TGTGCCAGTAGTCCCATGGGACGGGGGAACAATGAGCAGTTCTTC. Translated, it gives CASSPMGRGNNEQFF. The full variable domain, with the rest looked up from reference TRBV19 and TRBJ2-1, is DGGITQSPKYLFRKEGQNVTLSCEQNLNHDAMYWYRQDPGQGLRLIYYSQIVNDFQKGDIAEGYSVSREKKESFPLTVTSAQKNPTAFYLCASSPMGRGNNEQFFGPGTRLTVL.

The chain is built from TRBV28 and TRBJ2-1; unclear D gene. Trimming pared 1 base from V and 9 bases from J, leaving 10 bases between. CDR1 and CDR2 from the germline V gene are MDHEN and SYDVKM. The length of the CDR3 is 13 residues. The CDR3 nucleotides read TGTGCCAGCAGTTTATTTGTAGAGGCTGAGCAGTTCTTC. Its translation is CASSLFVEAEQFF.

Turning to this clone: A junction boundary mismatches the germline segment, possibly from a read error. Here the CDR3 reads CASSLGTGTFSGASVLTF. DNA for the CDR3: TGTGCCAGCAGCTTAGGGACAGGTACTTTCTCTGGGGCCAGCGTCCTGACTTTC. This chain uses TRBV7-8 with TRBJ2-6; 7 positions agree with TRBD1. CDR3 length: 18 amino acids. The V gene's germline CDR1 is SGHVS and CDR2 FQNEAQ.

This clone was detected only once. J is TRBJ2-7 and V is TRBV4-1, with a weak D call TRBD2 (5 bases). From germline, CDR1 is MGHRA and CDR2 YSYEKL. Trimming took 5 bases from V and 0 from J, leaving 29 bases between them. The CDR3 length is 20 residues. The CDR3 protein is CASSSPEEASRRLNSYEQYF. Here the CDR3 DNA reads TGCGCCAGCAGCTCTCCGGAAGAGGCTAGCCGGCGACTGAACTCCTACGAGCAGTACTTC.

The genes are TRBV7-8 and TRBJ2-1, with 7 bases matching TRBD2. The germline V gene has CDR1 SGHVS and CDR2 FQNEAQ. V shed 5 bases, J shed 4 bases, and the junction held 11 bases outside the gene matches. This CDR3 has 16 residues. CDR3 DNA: TGTGCCAGCAGCCTCATGGGGGACTACTATTACAATGAGCAGTTCTTC. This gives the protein CASSLMGDYYYNEQFF.

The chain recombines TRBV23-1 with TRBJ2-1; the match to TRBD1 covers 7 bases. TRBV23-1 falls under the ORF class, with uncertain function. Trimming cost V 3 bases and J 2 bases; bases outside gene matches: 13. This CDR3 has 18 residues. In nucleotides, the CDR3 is TGCGCCAGCAGTCAGTGTAAGACAGGGAGTTTACCCTACAATGAGCAGTTCTTC. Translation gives CASSQCKTGSLPYNEQFF.